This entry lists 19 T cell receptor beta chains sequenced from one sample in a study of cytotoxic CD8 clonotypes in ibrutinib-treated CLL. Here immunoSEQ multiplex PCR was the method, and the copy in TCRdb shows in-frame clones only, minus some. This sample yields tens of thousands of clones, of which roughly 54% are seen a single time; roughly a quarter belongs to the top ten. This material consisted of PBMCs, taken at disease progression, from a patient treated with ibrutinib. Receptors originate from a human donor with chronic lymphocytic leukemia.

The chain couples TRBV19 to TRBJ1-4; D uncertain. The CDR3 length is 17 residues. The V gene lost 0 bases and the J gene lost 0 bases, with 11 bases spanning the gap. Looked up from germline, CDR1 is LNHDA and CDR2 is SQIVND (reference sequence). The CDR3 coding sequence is TGTGCCAGTAGTATAGATCGAGGGATTGCAACTAATGAAAAACTGTTTTTT. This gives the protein CASSIDRGIATNEKLFF.

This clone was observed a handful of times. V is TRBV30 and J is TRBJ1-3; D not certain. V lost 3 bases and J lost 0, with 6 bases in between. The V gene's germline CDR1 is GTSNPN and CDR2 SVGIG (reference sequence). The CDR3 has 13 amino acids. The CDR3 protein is CAWSKDSGNTIYF. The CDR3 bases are TGTGCCTGGAGCAAAGACTCTGGAAACACCATATATTTT.

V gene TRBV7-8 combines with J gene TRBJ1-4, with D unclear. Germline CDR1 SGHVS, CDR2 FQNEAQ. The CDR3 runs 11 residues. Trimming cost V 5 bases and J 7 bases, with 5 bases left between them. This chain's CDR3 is CASSLSEKLFF. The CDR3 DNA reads TGTGCCAGCAGCCTTAGTGAAAAACTGTTTTTT.

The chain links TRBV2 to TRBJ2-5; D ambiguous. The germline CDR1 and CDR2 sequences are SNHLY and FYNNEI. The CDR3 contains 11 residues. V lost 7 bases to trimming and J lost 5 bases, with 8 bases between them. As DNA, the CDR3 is TGTGCCAGCAATCTAGGGGAGACCCAGTACTTC. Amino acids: CASNLGETQYF.

CDR3 DNA sequence: TGTGCCAGCAGCTCTCCGGGACAGAAGGAATTAGGGAAGACCCAGTACTTC. Translating it yields CASSSPGQKELGKTQYF. V and J are TRBV21-1 and TRBJ2-5; no check of the table's D call, TRBD1, against the DNA was made. TRBV21-1 is labeled a pseudogene. The CDR3 spans 17 residues.

CDR3 in amino acids: CASSLVGGGYDNEQFF. In DNA form, the CDR3 reads TGTGCCAGCAGCTTAGTTGGTGGCGGCTATGACAATGAGCAGTTCTTC. The chain combines TRBV7-2 with TRBJ2-1; D not certain. The germline CDR1 and CDR2 sequences are SGHTA and FQGNSA. V was clipped by 1 base and J by 5 bases, with 15 bases between them. The CDR3 runs to 16 residues.

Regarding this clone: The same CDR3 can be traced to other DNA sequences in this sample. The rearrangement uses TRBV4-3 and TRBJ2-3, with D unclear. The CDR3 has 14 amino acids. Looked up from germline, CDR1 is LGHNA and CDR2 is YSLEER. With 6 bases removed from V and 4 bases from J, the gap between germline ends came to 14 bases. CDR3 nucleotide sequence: TGCGCCAGCAGGCCTGCCCCGGGCCCAGATACGCAGTATTTT. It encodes CASRPAPGPDTQYF.

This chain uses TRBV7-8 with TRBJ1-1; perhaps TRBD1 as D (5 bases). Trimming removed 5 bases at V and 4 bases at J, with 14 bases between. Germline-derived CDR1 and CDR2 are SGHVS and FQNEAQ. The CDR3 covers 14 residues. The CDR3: CASSGQGPRTEAFF. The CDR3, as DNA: TGTGCCAGCAGCGGTCAGGGCCCTCGCACTGAAGCTTTCTTT.

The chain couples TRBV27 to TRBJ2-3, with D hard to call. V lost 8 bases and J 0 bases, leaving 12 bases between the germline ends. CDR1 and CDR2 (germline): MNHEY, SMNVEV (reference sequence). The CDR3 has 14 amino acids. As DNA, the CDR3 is TGTGCCAGCTATGGGGTGGGAAGCACAGATACGCAGTATTTT. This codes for CASYGVGSTDTQYF.

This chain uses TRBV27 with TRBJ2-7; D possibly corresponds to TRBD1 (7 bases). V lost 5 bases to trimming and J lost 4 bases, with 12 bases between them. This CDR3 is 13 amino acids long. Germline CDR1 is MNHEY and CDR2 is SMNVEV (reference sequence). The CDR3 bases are TGTGCCAGCAGTCAGGGGGGAGGATACGAGCAGTACTTC. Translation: CASSQGGGYEQYF.

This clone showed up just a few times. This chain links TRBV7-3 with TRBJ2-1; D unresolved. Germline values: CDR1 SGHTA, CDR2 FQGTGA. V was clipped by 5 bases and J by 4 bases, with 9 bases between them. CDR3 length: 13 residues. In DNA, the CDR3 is TGTGCCAGCAGCCTCGACCAGTACAATGAGCAGTTCTTC. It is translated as CASSLDQYNEQFF.

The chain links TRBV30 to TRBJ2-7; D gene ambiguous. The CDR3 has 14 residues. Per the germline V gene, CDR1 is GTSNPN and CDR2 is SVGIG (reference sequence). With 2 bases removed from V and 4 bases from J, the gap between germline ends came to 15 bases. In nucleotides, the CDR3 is TGTGCCTGGAGTTTTACAGAATCCGAATACGAGCAGTACTTC. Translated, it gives CAWSFTESEYEQYF.

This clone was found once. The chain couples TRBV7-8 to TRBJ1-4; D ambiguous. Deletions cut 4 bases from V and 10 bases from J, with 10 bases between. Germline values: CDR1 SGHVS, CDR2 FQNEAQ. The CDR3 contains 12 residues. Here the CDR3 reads CASSSVGAKLFF. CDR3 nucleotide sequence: TGTGCCAGCAGCTCAGTTGGAGCAAAACTGTTTTTT.

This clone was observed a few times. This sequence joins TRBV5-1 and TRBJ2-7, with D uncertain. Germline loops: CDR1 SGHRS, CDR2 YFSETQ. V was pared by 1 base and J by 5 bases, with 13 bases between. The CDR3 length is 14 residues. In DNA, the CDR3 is TGCGCCAGCAGCTTGTTGGGCGGTGGAAACGAGCAGTACTTC. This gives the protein CASSLLGGGNEQYF.

CDR3 protein: CASTTSEGNQPQHF. The CDR3 nucleotides read TGTGCCAGCACCACGAGCGAGGGCAATCAGCCCCAGCATTTT. The chain joins TRBV28 to TRBJ1-5; no firm D call. V was cut by 7 bases and J by 2 bases, with 12 bases left in between. The CDR3 has 14 amino acids. CDR1 is MDHEN and CDR2 is SYDVKM in the germline V gene.

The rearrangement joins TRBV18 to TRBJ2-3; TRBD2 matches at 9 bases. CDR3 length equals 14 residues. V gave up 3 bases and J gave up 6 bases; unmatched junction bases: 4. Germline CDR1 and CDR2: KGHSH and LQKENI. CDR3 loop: CASSPGLATDTQYF. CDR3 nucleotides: TGTGCCAGCTCACCCGGACTAGCGACGGATACGCAGTATTTT.

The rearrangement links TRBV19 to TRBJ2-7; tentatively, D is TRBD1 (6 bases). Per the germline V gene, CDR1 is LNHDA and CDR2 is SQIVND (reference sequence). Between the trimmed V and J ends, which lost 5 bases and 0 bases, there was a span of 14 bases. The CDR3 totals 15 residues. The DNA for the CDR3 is TGTGCCAGTAGTCCGGACAGCGTGAGCTCCTACGAGCAGTACTTC. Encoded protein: CASSPDSVSSYEQYF.

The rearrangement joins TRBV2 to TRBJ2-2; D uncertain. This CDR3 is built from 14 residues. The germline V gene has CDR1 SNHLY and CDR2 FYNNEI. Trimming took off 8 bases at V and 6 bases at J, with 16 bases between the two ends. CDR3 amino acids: CASSRLSVSGELFF. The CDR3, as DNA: TGTGCCAGCTCTAGACTCAGTGTCTCCGGGGAGCTGTTTTTT. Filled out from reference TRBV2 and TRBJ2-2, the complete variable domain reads EPEVTQTPSHQVTQMGQEVILRCVPISNHLYFYWYRQILGQKVEFLVSFYNNEISEKSEIFDDQFSVERPDGSNFTLKIRSTKLEDSAMYFCASSRLSVSGELFFGEGSRLTVL.

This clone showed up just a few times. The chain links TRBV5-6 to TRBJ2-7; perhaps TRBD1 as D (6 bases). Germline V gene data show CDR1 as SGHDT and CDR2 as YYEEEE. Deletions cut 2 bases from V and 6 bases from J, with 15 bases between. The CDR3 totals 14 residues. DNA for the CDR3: TGTGCCAGCAGCTTCGGCAGGGGAGTAGGCGAGCAGTACTTC. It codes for CASSFGRGVGEQYF.